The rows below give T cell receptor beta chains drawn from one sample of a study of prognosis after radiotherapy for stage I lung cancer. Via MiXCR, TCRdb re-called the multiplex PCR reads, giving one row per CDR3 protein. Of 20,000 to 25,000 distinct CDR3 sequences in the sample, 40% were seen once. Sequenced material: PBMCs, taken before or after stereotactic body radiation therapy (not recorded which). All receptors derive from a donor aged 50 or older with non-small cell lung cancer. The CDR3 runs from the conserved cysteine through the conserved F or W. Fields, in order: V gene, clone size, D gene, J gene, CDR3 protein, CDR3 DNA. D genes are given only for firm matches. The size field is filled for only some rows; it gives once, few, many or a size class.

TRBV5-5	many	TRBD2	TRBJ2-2	CASSPSPGGTGELFF	TGTGCCAGCAGCCCATCACCGGGAGGGACCGGGGAGCTGTTTTTT
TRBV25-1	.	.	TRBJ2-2	CASSEFRGTGELFF	TGTGCCAGCAGTGAATTCAGGGGAACCGGGGAGCTGTTTTTT
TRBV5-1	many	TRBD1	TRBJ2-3	CASSLDSGQVGTDTQYF	TGCGCCAGCAGCTTGGATTCTGGACAGGTGGGCACAGATACGCAGTATTTT
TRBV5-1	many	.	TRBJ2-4	CASSSGQIKNIQYF	TGCGCCAGCAGCTCAGGACAGATTAAAAACATTCAGTACTTC
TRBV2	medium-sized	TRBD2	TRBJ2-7	CASSEASGSYEQYF	TGTGCCAGCAGTGAAGCTAGCGGGAGCTACGAGCAGTACTTC
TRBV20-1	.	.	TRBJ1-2	CSAPRHYTF	TGCAGTGCTCCTCGACATTACACCTTC
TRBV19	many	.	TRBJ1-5	CASSILGGNNQPQHF	TGTGCCAGTAGTATTTTAGGAGGAAACAATCAGCCCCAGCATTTT
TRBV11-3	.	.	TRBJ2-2	CASSLDRGRAVYTGELFF	TGTGCCAGCAGCTTAGACCGGGGAAGGGCAGTGTACACCGGGGAGCTGTTTTTT
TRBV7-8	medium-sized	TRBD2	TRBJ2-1	CASRPTRTSGSYNEQFF	TGTGCCAGCAGACCTACGAGGACTAGCGGATCCTACAATGAGCAGTTCTTC
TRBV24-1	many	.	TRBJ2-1	CATSDGIYNEQFF	TGTGCCACCAGTGACGGCATATACAATGAGCAGTTCTTC
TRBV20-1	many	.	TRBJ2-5	CSARGRPGETQYF	TGCAGTGCTAGGGGGAGGCCGGGAGAGACCCAGTACTTC
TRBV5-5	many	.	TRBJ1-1	CASSGVGLAEAFF	TGTGCCAGCAGCGGGGTGGGCTTGGCTGAAGCTTTCTTT
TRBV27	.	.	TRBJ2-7	CASRGLSDLSYEQYF	TGTGCCAGCAGAGGACTATCGGATCTCTCCTACGAGCAGTACTTC
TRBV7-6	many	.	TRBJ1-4	CASSLVLGEYATNEKLFF	TGTGCCAGCAGCTTAGTGCTTGGAGAATATGCAACTAATGAAAAACTGTTTTTT
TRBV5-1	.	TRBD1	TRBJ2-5	CASLGQGGRQETQYF	TGCGCCAGCTTGGGACAGGGAGGACGGCAAGAGACCCAGTACTTC
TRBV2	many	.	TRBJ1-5	CASSEVGPQGPQHF	TGTGCCAGCAGTGAAGTGGGACCTCAAGGGCCCCAGCATTTT
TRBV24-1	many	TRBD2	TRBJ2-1	CATSGTTENEQFF	TGTGCCACCAGCGGGACTACCGAAAATGAGCAGTTCTTC
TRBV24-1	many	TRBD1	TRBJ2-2	CATSDLRNRGSNTGELFF	TGTGCCACCAGTGATTTGAGGAACAGGGGCTCGAACACCGGGGAGCTGTTTTTT
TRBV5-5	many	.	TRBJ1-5	CASSLDSGTYQPQHF	TGTGCCAGCAGCTTGGACTCCGGGACCTATCAGCCCCAGCATTTT
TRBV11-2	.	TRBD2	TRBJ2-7	CASSLGGLAGLYDQYF	TGTGCCAGCAGCTTAGGGGGACTAGCGGGCCTCTACGATCAGTACTTC
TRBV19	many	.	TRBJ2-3	CASSSGGQTTDTQYF	TGTGCCAGTAGTTCTGGGGGACAAACCACAGATACGCAGTATTTT
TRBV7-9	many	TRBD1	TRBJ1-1	CASSETGVTEAFF	TGTGCCAGCAGCGAGACAGGGGTGACTGAAGCTTTCTTT
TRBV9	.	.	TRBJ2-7	CASSSEIGGAGGLEQYF	TGTGCCAGCAGCTCCGAAATCGGGGGGGCAGGGGGCCTCGAGCAGTACTTC
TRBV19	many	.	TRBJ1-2	CASNGQSNYGYTF	TGTGCCAGTAATGGACAGTCTAACTATGGCTACACCTTC
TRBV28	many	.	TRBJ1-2	CASSPNPGSLYGYTF	TGTGCCAGCAGCCCAAACCCGGGCTCACTCTATGGCTACACCTTC
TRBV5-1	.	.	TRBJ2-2	CASSLGAGVSTGELFF	TGCGCCAGCAGCCTGGGGGCGGGAGTAAGCACCGGGGAGCTGTTTTTT
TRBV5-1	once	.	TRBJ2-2	CASRRAPVDTGELFF	TGCGCCAGCCGGCGTGCCCCCGTCGACACCGGGGAGCTGTTTTTT
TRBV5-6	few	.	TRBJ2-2	CASSFWVPGELFF	TGTGCCAGCAGCTTCTGGGTCCCCGGGGAGCTGTTTTTT
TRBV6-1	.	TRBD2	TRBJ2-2	CASSPYSGRGAVDLFF	TGTGCCAGCAGTCCGTATAGCGGGAGAGGGGCCGTGGATCTGTTTTTT
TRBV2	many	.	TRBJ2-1	CASSQTRGFTYNEQFF	TGTGCCAGCAGTCAAACTCGGGGCTTTACGTACAATGAGCAGTTCTTC
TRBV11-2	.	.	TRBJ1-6	CASRTAGLNSPLHF	TGTGCCAGCAGAACGGCAGGGTTGAATTCACCCCTCCACTTT
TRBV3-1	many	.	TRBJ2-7	CASSQGLSSYEQYF	TGTGCCAGCAGCCAAGGGCTTAGCTCCTACGAGCAGTACTTC
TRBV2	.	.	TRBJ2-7	CASSVRQEGAYEQYF	TGTGCCAGCAGTGTCAGACAGGAGGGTGCCTACGAGCAGTACTTC
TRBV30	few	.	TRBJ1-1	CAWRRGNTEAFF	TGTGCCTGGAGGAGGGGGAACACTGAAGCTTTCTTT
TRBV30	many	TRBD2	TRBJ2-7	CAWSLERERYEQYF	TGTGCCTGGAGTCTGGAGCGGGAGAGGTACGAGCAGTACTTC
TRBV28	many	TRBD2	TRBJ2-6	CASSPLSGEAGANVLTF	TGTGCCAGCAGTCCACTGAGCGGGGAAGCTGGGGCCAACGTCCTGACTTTC
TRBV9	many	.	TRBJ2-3	CASSVAEANTQYF	TGTGCCAGCAGCGTGGCTGAGGCAAATACGCAGTATTTT
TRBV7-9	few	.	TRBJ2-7	CASSLEGGSHEQYF	TGTGCCAGCAGCTTAGAGGGCGGTTCCCACGAGCAGTACTTC
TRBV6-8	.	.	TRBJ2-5	CASRGLGQGRETQYF	TGTGCCAGCAGAGGGCTTGGTCAGGGCCGGGAGACCCAGTACTTC
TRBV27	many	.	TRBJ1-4	CASRQGWGTNEKLFF	TGTGCCAGCAGGCAGGGTTGGGGCACTAATGAAAAACTGTTTTTT
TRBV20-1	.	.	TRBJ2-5	CSARPGAETQYF	TGCAGTGCTCGACCGGGAGCGGAGACCCAGTACTTC
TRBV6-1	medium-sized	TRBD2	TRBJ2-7	CASSETSPYEQYF	TGTGCCAGCAGTGAGACTAGCCCGTACGAGCAGTACTTC
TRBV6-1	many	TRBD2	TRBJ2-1	CATRLAGINEQFF	TGTGCCACGAGACTAGCGGGAATAAATGAGCAGTTCTTC
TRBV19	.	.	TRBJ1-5	CASSYTQGSWNQPQHF	TGTGCCAGTAGTTATACACAGGGTTCGTGGAATCAGCCCCAGCATTTT
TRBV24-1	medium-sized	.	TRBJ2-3	CATSYQGGGDTQYF	TGTGCCACCAGTTACCAGGGAGGAGGTGATACGCAGTATTTT
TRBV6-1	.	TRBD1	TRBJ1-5	CASSEGTGGYQPQHF	TGTGCCAGCAGTGAAGGGACAGGGGGGTATCAGCCCCAGCATTTT
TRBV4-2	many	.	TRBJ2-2	CASSQVITGELFF	TGTGCCAGCAGCCAAGTTATTACCGGGGAGCTGTTTTTT
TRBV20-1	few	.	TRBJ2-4	CSAVDALTSGENIQYF	TGCAGTGCCGTAGATGCGTTGACTTCTGGGGAAAACATTCAGTACTTC
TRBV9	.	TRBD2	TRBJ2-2	CASSPRGEYTGELFF	TGTGCCAGCAGCCCCCGGGGGGAATACACCGGGGAGCTGTTTTTT
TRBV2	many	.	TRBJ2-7	CASIRGLAIYEQYF	TGTGCCAGTATCAGAGGTCTCGCGATCTACGAGCAGTACTTC
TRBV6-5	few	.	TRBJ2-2	CASSYGLDYMNTGELFF	TGTGCCAGCAGTTACGGCCTCGACTATATGAACACCGGTGAGCTGTTTTTT
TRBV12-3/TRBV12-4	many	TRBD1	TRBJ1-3	CASIVQGAGNTIYF	TGTGCCAGCATCGTGCAGGGGGCTGGAAACACCATATATTTT
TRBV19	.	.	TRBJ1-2	CAINVRDGRRYGYTF	TGTGCCATTAATGTTAGGGACGGACGTCGCTATGGCTACACCTTC
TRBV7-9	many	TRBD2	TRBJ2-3	CASSPSGLALDTQYF	TGTGCCAGCAGTCCCTCGGGACTAGCGTTAGATACGCAGTATTTT
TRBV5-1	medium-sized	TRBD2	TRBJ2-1	CASSFGLAGAYGEQFF	TGCGCCAGCAGCTTCGGACTAGCGGGAGCGTACGGTGAGCAGTTCTTC